Following are 11 T cell receptor beta chains from one sample sequenced in a study of cytomegalovirus exposure and HLA in healthy donors. Some clones are missing from TCRdb's copy, which holds only in-frame ones; the method was immunoSEQ multiplex PCR. Of a few hundred thousand clones listed, 85% to 90% are singletons. Sample: PBMCs. These receptors were obtained from a woman between 18 and 30 years old in good health and CMV-seronegative.

This chain uses TRBV30 with TRBJ2-4; D gene unclear. CDR1 and CDR2 (germline): GTSNPN, SVGIG (reference sequence). This CDR3 spans 11 amino acids. V shed 5 bases and J shed 13 bases, with 15 bases lying between them. The CDR3: CAWGDLGKQYF. In DNA form, the CDR3 reads TGTGCCTGGGGAGATCTAGGCAAACAGTACTTC.

The CDR3 sequence is CASSYSTSQGYEQYF. The CDR3 region has the DNA TGTGCCAGCAGTTACTCGACTAGCCAGGGCTACGAGCAGTACTTC. The chain is built from TRBV6-6 and TRBJ2-7; TRBD2 aligns across 7 bases. Per the germline V gene, CDR1 is MNHNY and CDR2 is SVGAGI (reference sequence). The CDR3 sequence is 15 residues long. Trimming at V came to 0 bases and at J to 3 bases, leaving 5 bases not matched to a gene.

The chain carries TRBV5-8 and TRBJ2-2, with 7 bases aligning to TRBD2. This CDR3 has 15 residues. Germline CDR1 SGHTS, CDR2 YDEGEE. The J segment lost 5 bases and the V segment lost 0 bases, leaving 4 bases of the junction unmatched. CDR3 sequence reads: CASSLGVSGTGELFF. The CDR3, as DNA: TGTGCCAGCAGCTTGGGGGTTAGCGGGACCGGGGAGCTGTTTTTT.

In DNA, the CDR3 is TGTGCCAGCAGTTGGCGGGGTATCGACGAGCAGTACTTC. It yields the protein CASSWRGIDEQYF. The chain carries TRBV27 and TRBJ2-7, with TRBD2 as a possible D gene (6 bases). Deletions cut 4 bases from V and 5 bases from J, with 12 bases between. There are 13 residues in the CDR3. CDR1 MNHEY and CDR2 SMNVEV come from the germline V gene (reference sequence).

The J gene is TRBJ1-3, the V gene TRBV4-1; TRBD1 matches at 9 bases. J lost 8 bases, V lost 3 bases, and 11 bases had no gene match. This CDR3 has 16 residues. In germline, CDR1 is MGHRA, CDR2 YSYEKL. CDR3 loop: CASSQESVRTGDTIYF. CDR3 coding DNA: TGCGCCAGCAGCCAGGAAAGTGTCCGGACAGGGGACACCATATATTTT.

In this sample, this clone turned up once. The chain links TRBV6-1 to TRBJ2-7, with 11 bases identical to TRBD2. This CDR3 has 14 amino acids. With 8 bases clipped from V and 1 base from J, the junction kept 4 bases outside the gene matches. Germline values: CDR1 MNHNS, CDR2 SASEGT. The CDR3 region is CASDRLAGSYEQYF. As DNA, the CDR3 is TGTGCCAGCGATCGACTAGCGGGATCCTACGAGCAGTACTTC.

V and J are TRBV15 and TRBJ2-7; 9 nucleotides match TRBD1. The J segment lost 3 bases and the V segment lost 3 bases, leaving 3 bases of the junction unmatched. CDR3 length equals 14 residues. Germline V gene lookup returns CDR1 LNHNV and CDR2 YYDKDF (reference sequence). For the CDR3, the DNA is TGTGCCACCAGCAGCCGGGACAGGGTCTACGAGCAGTACTTC. Amino acids: CATSSRDRVYEQYF. Supplemented by reference TRBV15 and TRBJ2-7, the full variable domain reads DAMVIQNPRYQVTQFGKPVTLSCSQTLNHNVMYWYQQKSSQAPKLLFHYYDKDFNNEADTPDNFQSRRPNTSFCFLDIRSPGLGDTAMYLCATSSRDRVYEQYFGPGTRLTVT.

The rearrangement links TRBV5-1 to TRBJ2-4; TRBD1 agrees at 10 bases. The J segment lost 2 bases and the V segment lost 0 bases, leaving 2 bases of the junction unmatched. Germline lookup yields CDR1 SGHRS and CDR2 YFSETQ. The CDR3 totals 16 residues. The CDR3 sequence: CASSLGQGATKNIQYF. CDR3 nucleotide sequence: TGCGCCAGCAGCTTGGGACAGGGGGCGACCAAAAACATTCAGTACTTC.

V usage is TRBV28 and J usage is TRBJ1-1; D unresolved. The germline V gene has CDR1 MDHEN and CDR2 SYDVKM. CDR3 length: 15 residues. Between the trimmed V and J ends, which lost 2 bases and 0 bases, there was a span of 10 bases. CDR3 in amino acids: CASSLGGRLNTEAFF. The CDR3 region has the DNA TGTGCCAGCAGTTTAGGCGGGAGGTTGAACACTGAAGCTTTCTTT.

J is TRBJ2-3 and V is TRBV4-1, with D unclear. The V end lost 1 base, the J end lost 2 bases, and 4 bases lay between the germline ends. The V gene's germline CDR1 is MGHRA and CDR2 YSYEKL. The CDR3 runs to 13 residues. The CDR3: CASSQGNTDTQYF. The CDR3 DNA reads as TGCGCCAGCAGCCAAGGTAACACAGATACGCAGTATTTT.

The V and J genes are TRBV4-2 and TRBJ2-3; TRBD2 matches at 8 bases. The CDR3 sequence is 17 residues long. CDR1 and CDR2 (germline): LGHNA, YNFKEQ. With V trimmed by 0 bases and J by 9 bases, 14 bases remained unmatched. The CDR3 nucleotides read TGTGCCAGCAGCCAAGATTCCCTAGCGGGCTCAGAGGGGACGCAGTATTTT. Residues: CASSQDSLAGSEGTQYF.